This T cell receptor beta chain was sequenced during a study of post-analysis software for immune sequencing data. Germline CDR1 is SQVTM and CDR2 is ANQGSEA. Trimming stripped 5 bases from V and 0 bases from J, with 7 bases between. This CDR3 region has 12 residues. Each TCR beta cDNA library carried unique molecular identifiers. Some 500,000 cDNA molecules were obtained per 1 to 10 million input T cells. TCRdb used MiXCR to reprocess the PCR reads, holding one entry per CDR3 protein. The sample lists about half a million distinct CDR3 sequences, under 40% occurring once. Regarding the study as a whole: Diversity measured as normalized Chao1 was significantly lower in multiple sclerosis patients than in controls. Higher frequency in patients than in controls was seen for about five TRBV segments, with TRBV5-6, TRBV5-1 and TRBV20-1 among them.

Note on this clonotype: Antigen unknown.

This TCR came from a girl aged 2 to 17 with multiple sclerosis. V gene TRBV29-1 combines with J gene TRBJ1-1; D is ambiguous. The sequenced sample was blood. The DNA for the CDR3 is TGCAGCGTTCTAGACCTGAACACTGAAGCTTTCTTT. Translation gives CSVLDLNTEAFF.